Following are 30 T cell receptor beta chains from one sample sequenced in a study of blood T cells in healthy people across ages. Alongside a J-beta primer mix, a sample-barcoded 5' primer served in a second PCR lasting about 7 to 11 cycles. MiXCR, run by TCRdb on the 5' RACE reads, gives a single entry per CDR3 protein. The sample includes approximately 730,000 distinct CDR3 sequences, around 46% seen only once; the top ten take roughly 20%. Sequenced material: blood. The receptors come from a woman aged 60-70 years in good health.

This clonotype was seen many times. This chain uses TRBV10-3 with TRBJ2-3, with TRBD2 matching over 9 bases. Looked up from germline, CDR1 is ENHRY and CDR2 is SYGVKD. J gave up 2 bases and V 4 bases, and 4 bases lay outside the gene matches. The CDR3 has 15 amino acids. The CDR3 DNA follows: TGTGCCATCAGTGTGGGGGGACTAGCCACAGATACGCAGTATTTT. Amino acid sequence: CAISVGGLATDTQYF.

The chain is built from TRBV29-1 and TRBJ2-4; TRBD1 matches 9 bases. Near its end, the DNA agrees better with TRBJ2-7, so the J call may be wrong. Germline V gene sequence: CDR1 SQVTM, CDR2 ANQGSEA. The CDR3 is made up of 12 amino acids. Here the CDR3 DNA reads TGCAGCGTAAAACAGGGGGCGGACGAGCAGTACTTC. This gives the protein CSVKQGADEQYF.

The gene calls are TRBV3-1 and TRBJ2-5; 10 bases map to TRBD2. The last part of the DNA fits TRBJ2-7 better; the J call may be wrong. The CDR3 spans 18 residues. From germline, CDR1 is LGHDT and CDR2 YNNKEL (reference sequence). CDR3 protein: CASSQQSLRASGSNEQYF. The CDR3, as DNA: TGTGCCAGCAGCCAACAATCGTTAAGGGCTAGCGGGAGCAACGAGCAGTACTTC.

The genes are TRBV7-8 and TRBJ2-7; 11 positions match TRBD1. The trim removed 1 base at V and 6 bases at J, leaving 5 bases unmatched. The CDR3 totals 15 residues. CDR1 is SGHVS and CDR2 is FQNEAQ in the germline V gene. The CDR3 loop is CASSLVGTGGSEQYF. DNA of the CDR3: TGTGCCAGCAGCTTAGTTGGGACAGGGGGGAGCGAGCAGTACTTC. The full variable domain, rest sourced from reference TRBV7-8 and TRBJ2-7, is GAGVSQSPRYKVAKRGQDVALRCDPISGHVSLFWYQQALGQGPEFLTYFQNEAQLDKSGLPSDRFFAERPEGSVSTLKIQRTQQEDSAVYLCASSLVGTGGSEQYFGPGTRLTVT.

The CDR3 DNA reads as TGTGCCAGCAGCGTAGGGGAGATAAACTATGGCTACACCTTC. This sequence encodes CASSVGEINYGYTF. The chain employs TRBV9 and TRBJ1-2; D ambiguous. Looked up from germline, CDR1 is SGDLS and CDR2 is YYNGEE. V was shortened by 0 bases and J by 2 bases, with 8 bases between the two germline ends. The CDR3 has 14 amino acids.

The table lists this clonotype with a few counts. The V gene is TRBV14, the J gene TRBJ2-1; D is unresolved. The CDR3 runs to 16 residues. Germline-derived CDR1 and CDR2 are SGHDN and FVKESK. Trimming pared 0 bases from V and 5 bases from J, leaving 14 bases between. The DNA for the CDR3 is TGTGCCAGCAGCCAAGAGTGGTTTATAACTCACAATGAGCAGTTCTTC. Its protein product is CASSQEWFITHNEQFF.

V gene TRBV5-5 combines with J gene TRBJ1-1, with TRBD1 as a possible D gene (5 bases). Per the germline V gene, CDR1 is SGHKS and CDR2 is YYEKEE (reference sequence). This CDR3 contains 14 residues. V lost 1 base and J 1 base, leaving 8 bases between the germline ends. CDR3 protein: CASSLPGGNTEAFF. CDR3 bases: TGTGCCAGCAGCTTGCCCGGGGGGAACACTGAAGCTTTCTTT.

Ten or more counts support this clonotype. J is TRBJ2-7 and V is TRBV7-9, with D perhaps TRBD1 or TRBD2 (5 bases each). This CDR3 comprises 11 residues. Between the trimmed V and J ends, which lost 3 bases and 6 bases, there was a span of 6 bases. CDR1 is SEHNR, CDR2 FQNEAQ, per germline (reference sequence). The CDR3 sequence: CASSFGAEQYF. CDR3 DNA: TGTGCCAGCAGCTTCGGGGCCGAGCAGTACTTC.

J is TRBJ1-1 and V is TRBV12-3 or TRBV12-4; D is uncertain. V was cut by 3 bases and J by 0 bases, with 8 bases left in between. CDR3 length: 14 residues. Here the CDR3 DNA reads TGTGCCAGCAGTTTTCAGGAGCTGAACACTGAAGCTTTCTTT. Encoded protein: CASSFQELNTEAFF.

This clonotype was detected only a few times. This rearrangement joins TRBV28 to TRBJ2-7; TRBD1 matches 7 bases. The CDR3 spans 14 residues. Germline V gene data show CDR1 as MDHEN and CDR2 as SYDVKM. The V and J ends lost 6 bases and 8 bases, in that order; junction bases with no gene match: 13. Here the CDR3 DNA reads TGTGCCAGCAGCACGGGACAGATCCCTACGAAGCAGTACTTC. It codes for CASSTGQIPTKQYF.

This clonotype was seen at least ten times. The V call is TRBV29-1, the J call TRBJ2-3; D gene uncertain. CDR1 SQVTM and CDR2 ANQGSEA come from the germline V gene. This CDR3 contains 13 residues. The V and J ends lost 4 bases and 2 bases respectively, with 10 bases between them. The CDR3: CSVAKAITDTQYF. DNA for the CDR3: TGCAGCGTTGCAAAGGCTATCACAGATACGCAGTATTTT.

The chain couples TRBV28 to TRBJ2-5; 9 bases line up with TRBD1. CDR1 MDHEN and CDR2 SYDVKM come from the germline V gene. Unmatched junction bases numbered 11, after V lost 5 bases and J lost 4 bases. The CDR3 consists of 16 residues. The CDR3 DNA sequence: TGTGCCAGCAGTATGGGGACAGGGAATAAGCGAGAGACCCAGTACTTC. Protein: CASSMGTGNKRETQYF.

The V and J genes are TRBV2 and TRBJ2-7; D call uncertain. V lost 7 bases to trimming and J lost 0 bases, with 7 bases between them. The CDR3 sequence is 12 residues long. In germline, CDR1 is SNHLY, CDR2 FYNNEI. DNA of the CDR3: TGTGCCAGCATCGAGAGCTCCTACGAGCAGTACTTC. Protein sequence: CASIESSYEQYF.

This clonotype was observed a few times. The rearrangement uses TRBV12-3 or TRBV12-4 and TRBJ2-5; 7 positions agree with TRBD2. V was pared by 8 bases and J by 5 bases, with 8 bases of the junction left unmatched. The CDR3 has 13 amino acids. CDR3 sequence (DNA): TGTGCCAGCTTAAGGACTAGGTGGGAGACCCAGTACTTC. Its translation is CASLRTRWETQYF.

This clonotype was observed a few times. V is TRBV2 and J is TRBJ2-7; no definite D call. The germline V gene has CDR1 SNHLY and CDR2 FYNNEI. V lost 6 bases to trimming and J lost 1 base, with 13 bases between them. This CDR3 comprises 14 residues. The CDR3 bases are TGTGCCAGCAGCCCAACATCTCAATCCTACGAGCAGTACTTC. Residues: CASSPTSQSYEQYF.

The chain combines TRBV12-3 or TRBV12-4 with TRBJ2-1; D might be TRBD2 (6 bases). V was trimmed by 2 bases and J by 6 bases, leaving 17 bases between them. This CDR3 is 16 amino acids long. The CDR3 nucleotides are TGTGCCAGCAGTTTAATTGCGGGAAGGTCCCCCAATGAGCAGTTCTTC. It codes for CASSLIAGRSPNEQFF.

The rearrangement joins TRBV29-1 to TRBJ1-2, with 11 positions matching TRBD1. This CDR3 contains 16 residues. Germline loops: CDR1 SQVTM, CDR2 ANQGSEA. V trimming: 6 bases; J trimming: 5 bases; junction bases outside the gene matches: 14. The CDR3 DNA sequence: TGCAGCGTAAAGGACAGGGGGCGGCCCTCTGGGTATGGCTACACCTTC. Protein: CSVKDRGRPSGYGYTF.

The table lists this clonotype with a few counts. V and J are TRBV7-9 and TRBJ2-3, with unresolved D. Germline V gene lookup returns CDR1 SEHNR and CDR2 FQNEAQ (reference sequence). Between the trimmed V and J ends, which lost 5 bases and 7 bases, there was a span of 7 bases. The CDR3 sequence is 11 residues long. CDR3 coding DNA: TGTGCCAGCAGCCTAACCAATACGCAGTATTTT. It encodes CASSLTNTQYF.

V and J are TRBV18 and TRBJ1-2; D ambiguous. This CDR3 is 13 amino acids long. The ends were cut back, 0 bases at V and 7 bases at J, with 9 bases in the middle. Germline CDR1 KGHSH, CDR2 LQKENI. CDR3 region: CASSPPWSTGYTF. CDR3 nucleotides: TGTGCCAGCTCACCACCGTGGTCGACTGGCTACACCTTC.

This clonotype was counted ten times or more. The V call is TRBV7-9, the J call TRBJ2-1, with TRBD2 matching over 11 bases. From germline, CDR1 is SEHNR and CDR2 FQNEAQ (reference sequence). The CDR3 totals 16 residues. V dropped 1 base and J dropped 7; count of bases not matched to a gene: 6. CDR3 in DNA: TGTGCCAGCAGCTTAGTAGCGGGGGGGCGACGTAATGAGCAGTTCTTC. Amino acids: CASSLVAGGRRNEQFF.

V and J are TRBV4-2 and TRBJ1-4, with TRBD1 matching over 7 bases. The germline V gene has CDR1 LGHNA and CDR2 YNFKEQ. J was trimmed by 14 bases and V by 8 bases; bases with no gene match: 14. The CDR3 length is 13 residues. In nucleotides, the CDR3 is TGTGCCAGCCGGAACCAGGGGGTTGAATGGCTGTTTTTT. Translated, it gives CASRNQGVEWLFF.

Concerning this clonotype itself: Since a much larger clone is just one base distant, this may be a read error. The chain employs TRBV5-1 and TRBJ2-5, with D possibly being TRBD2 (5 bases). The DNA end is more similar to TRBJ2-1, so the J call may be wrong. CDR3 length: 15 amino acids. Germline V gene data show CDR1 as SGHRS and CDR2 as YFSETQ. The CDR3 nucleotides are TGCGCCAGCAGCCCACAGAGCGGATATCAAGAGACCCAGTTCTTC. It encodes CASSPQSGYQETQFF.

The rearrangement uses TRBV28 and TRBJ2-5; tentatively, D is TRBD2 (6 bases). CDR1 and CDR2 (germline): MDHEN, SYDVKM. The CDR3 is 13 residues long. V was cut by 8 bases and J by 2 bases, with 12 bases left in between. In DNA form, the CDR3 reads TGTGCCAGCCAAAGGGCGGGGCAAGAGACCCAGTACTTC. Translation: CASQRAGQETQYF.

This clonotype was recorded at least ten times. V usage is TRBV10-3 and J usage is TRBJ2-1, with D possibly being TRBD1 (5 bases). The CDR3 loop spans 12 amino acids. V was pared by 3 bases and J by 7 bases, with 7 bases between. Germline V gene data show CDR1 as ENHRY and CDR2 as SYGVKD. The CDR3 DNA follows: TGTGCCATCAGTGACCAGGGAAATGAGCAGTTCTTC. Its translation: CAISDQGNEQFF.

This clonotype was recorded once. The CDR3 sequence is CASKRGLAGGETQYF. CDR3 bases: TGTGCCAGCAAGAGGGGACTAGCGGGGGGAGAGACCCAGTACTTC. The chain has TRBV2 and TRBJ2-5, with 15 bases aligning to TRBD2. The CDR3 contains 15 residues. Unmatched junction bases numbered 4, after V lost 7 bases and J lost 4 bases. Germline CDR1 SNHLY, CDR2 FYNNEI.

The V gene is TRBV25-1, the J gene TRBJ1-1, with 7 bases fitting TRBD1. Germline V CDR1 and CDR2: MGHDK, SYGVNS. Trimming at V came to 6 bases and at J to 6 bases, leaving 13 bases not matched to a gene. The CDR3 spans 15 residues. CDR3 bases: TGTGCCAGCAGCTTAGGGGGCGACCTCAATCCTGAAGCTTTCTTT. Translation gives CASSLGGDLNPEAFF.

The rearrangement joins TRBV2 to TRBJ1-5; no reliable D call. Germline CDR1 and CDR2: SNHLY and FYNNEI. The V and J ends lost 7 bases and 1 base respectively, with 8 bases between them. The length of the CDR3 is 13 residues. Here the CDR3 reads CASNSDSNQPQHF. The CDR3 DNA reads TGTGCCAGCAATTCGGACAGCAATCAGCCCCAGCATTTT.

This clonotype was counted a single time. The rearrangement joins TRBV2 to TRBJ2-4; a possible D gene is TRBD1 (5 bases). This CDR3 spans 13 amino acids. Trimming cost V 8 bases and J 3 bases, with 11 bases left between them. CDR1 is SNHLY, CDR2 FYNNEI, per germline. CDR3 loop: CASGRGGKNIQYF. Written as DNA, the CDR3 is TGTGCCAGCGGTAGGGGTGGCAAAAACATTCAGTACTTC. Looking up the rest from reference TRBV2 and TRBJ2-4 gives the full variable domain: EPEVTQTPSHQVTQMGQEVILRCVPISNHLYFYWYRQILGQKVEFLVSFYNNEISEKSEIFDDQFSVERPDGSNFTLKIRSTKLEDSAMYFCASGRGGKNIQYFGAGTRLSVL.

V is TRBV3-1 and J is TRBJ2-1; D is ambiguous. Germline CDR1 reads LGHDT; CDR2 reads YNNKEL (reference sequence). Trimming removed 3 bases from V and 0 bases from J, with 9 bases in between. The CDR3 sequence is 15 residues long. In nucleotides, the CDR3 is TGTGCCAGCAGCCACCAGGCTAACTCCTACAATGAGCAGTTCTTC. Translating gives CASSHQANSYNEQFF.

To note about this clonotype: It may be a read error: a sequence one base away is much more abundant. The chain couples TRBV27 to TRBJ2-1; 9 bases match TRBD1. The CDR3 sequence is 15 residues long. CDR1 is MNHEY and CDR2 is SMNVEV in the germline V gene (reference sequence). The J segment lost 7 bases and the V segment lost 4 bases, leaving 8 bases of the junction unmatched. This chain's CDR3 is CASSYPDRGANEQFF. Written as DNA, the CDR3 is TGTGCCAGCAGTTACCCGGACAGGGGTGCAAATGAGCAGTTCTTC.